This T cell receptor (beta chain) originates from a study of a mutant IDH1 vaccine in newly diagnosed glioma (dated by TCRdb to the early 2020s). Some background on the complete study: In the chemotherapy-containing groups, vaccination started alongside temozolomide cycles, whereas in patients who had radiotherapy alone it started 4-6 weeks after radiotherapy. Of the roughly 30 treated patients, around 60% were male and around 38% were female, and a mean age of roughly 37 years was recorded. Prior to enrollment, patients had been given standard therapy consisting of radiotherapy alone, temozolomide alone, or radiochemotherapy with temozolomide, with the combination given to most patients. Visit V12 was the week-35 safety follow-up and visit V13 was the week-47 end of study. Peripheral blood was drawn at six visits: V03 (baseline), V05, V07, V10, V12 and V13. For exploratory analyses, fewer than 30 treated patients had longitudinal TCRB deep sequencing done wherever samples were available. Beyond this particular receptor, the publication reports: Availability determined which PBMC samples were chosen for TCRB deep sequencing. No apparent relationship was observed between pseudoprogression and alterations in the top peripheral T cell clonotypes detected by TCRB sequencing. Immune responses induced by the vaccine were seen in over 80% of patients across multiple MHC alleles. The authors stated that sample limitations prevented analyses of patient blood samples from being reproduced.

The cysteine opens and the phenylalanine closes a CDR3 of 17 amino acids. Only the CDR3 DNA is retained, 51 bases long and in frame from the first base. Unmatched junction bases come to 7, with V trimmed by 6 bases and J by 5 bases. CDR1 and CDR2 are drawn from the germline V gene: SNHLY, FYNNEI. The sample's time point label, in plain terms: week 35, safety follow-up. Each vaccine dose was 300 ug of a 20-mer mutant IDH1 peptide in Montanide, given subcutaneously with topical imiquimod. Patients were given eight vaccinations, in weeks 1, 3, 5, 7, 11, 15, 19 and 23, which matched visits V03 through V10. Newly diagnosed WHO grade 3 or 4 IDH1-mutant astrocytomas showing loss of nuclear ATRX were present in the donors. The samples were drawn from NOA16, a multicentre, single-arm, open-label phase I trial in Germany that tested a mutant IDH1 peptide vaccine in humans for the first time. Genomic DNA for TCRB sequencing was isolated from EDTA blood with the DNeasy Blood and Tissue Kit.

Library creation used the immunoSEQ multiplex PCR assay. Rearranged TCR beta chain sequences were amplified using the hsTCRB Kit according to the manufacturer's protocol. Sequencing of TCRB libraries was carried out on an Illumina MiSeq. Per the authors' processing: The kit vendor's proprietary platform handled demultiplexing, trimming and gene mapping. TCRdb took over this immuneACCESS table, retaining in-frame rearrangements with V and J assigned. Such tables are incomplete; in checked studies, under half of the missing clones stem from an unresolved V gene, and the remainder is unexplained. The V and J calls and clone size are taken from that table; D and trimming were inferred from the DNA. This sample comprises about 46,000 clones, around 94% of them detected only once. Clones ranked in the top ten supply about 2.4% of the sample. As concerns this clone: It lacks a known antigen. The input lacks base qualities; no much larger clone sits a single base away.

The sequence links TRBV2 to TRBJ2-1; TRBD2 matches 16 bases in the middle. The receptor's source is a man over 45 with glioma. Material: PBMCs, obtained from a glioma patient whose treatment included an IDH1 peptide vaccine. This receptor has the CDR3 CASRAPGLAGGDNEQFF. The sequenced DNA is TGTGCCAGCAGAGCGCCGGGACTAGCGGGAGGGGACAATGAGCAGTTCTTC.